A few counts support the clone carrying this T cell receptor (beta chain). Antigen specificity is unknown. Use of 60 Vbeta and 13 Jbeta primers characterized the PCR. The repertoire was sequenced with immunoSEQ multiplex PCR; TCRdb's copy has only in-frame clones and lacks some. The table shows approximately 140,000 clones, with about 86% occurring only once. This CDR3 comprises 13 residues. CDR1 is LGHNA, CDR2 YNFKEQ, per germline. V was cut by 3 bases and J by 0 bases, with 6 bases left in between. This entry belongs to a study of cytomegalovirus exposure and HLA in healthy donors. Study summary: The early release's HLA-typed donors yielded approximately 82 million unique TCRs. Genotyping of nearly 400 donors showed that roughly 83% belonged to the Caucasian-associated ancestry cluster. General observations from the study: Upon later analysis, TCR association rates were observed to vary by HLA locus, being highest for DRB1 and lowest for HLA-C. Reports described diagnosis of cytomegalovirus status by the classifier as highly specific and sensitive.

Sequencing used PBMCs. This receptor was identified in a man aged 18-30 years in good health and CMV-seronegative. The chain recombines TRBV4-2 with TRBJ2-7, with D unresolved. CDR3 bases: TGTGCCAGCAGCCATGTGAGCTCCTACGAGCAGTACTTC. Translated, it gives CASSHVSSYEQYF.